Below are 25 T cell receptor beta chains sequenced from a single sample in a study of control samples from healthy donors and cancer patients. Using immunoSEQ multiplex PCR, the repertoire was profiled, and TCRdb retains in-frame clones only, with some absent. The data show fewer than 120,000 clones, approximately 88% seen once. The specimen was PBMCs. The source is a woman aged 55-70 years with lung cancer.

The genes are TRBV20-1 and TRBJ2-7; D gene ambiguous. Germline CDR1 and CDR2: DFQATT and SNEGSKA (reference sequence). V lost 2 bases to trimming and J lost 4 bases, with 6 bases between them. The CDR3 is 11 amino acids. The CDR3, as DNA: TGCAGTGCTAGACAAGGGTACGAGCAGTACTTC. As protein: CSARQGYEQYF.

The chain links TRBV5-1 to TRBJ1-5; 7 nucleotides match TRBD1. Losses at the gene ends were 0 bases for V and 4 bases for J; bases not matched to a gene: 4. The CDR3 sequence is 15 residues long. CDR1 is SGHRS and CDR2 is YFSETQ in the germline V gene. CDR3 coding DNA: TGCGCCAGCAGCTTGGTTACAGGGGTGAATCAGCCCCAGCATTTT. Translating gives CASSLVTGVNQPQHF.

V is TRBV4-3 and J is TRBJ1-1; tentatively, D is TRBD1 (5 bases). The length of the CDR3 is 15 residues. Trimming pared 1 base from V and 4 bases from J, leaving 13 bases between. Germline values: CDR1 LGHNA, CDR2 YSLEER. The CDR3 DNA follows: TGCGCCAGCAGCCAAGTTGTAGGGAGGGGCACTGAAGCTTTCTTT. As protein: CASSQVVGRGTEAFF.

The CDR3 region is CASSQVDRRDTGELFF. The DNA for the CDR3 is TGTGCCAGCAGCCAAGTGGACAGACGAGACACCGGGGAGCTGTTTTTT. J is TRBJ2-2 and V is TRBV3-1 (or the pseudogene TRBV3-2); D might be TRBD1 (6 bases). There are 16 residues in the CDR3. The germline V and J ends were trimmed by 1 base and 3 bases, with 12 bases remaining between them. CDR1 and CDR2 from the germline V gene are LGHDT and YNNKEL (reference sequence).

V gene TRBV19 combines with J gene TRBJ2-7; the match to TRBD2 covers 9 bases. Germline V gene lookup returns CDR1 LNHDA and CDR2 SQIVND (reference sequence). The CDR3 sequence is 13 residues long. The V segment lost 4 bases and the J segment 6 bases; nucleotides outside the gene matches: 4. The CDR3 loop is CASSNGLALEQYF. The CDR3 region has the DNA TGTGCCAGTAGTAATGGACTAGCGCTCGAGCAGTACTTC.

V and J are TRBV15 and TRBJ1-4; 7 bases are a match to TRBD1. V shed 6 bases, J shed 7 bases, and the junction held 5 bases outside the gene matches. Per germline, CDR1 LNHNV and CDR2 YYDKDF (reference sequence). The CDR3 is 13 residues long. DNA for the CDR3: TGTGCCACCAGTCTCAGGGGGGTTGAAAAACTGTTTTTT. Translated: CATSLRGVEKLFF.

This sequence joins TRBV7-6 and TRBJ1-2; D perhaps matches TRBD1 (5 bases). Germline loops: CDR1 SGHVS, CDR2 FNYEAQ. The V end lost 5 bases, the J end lost 4 bases, and 23 bases lay between the germline ends. The length of the CDR3 is 17 residues. The CDR3 is CASSPWDYGDLFYGYTF. The CDR3 coding sequence is TGTGCCAGCAGCCCCTGGGACTACGGCGACCTATTCTATGGCTACACCTTC.

The genes are TRBV5-1 and TRBJ1-1, with D tentatively TRBD1 (5 bases). This CDR3 spans 14 amino acids. CDR1 SGHRS and CDR2 YFSETQ come from the germline V gene. Trimming took 5 bases from V and 4 from J, leaving 15 bases between them. The CDR3, as DNA: TGCGCCAGCAGGCAGGGAAGTGGTGGCACTGAAGCTTTCTTT. Translating gives CASRQGSGGTEAFF.

V usage is TRBV24-1 and J usage is TRBJ2-5, with 9 bases aligning to TRBD2. Germline-derived CDR1 and CDR2 are KGHDR and SFDVKD. V dropped 9 bases and J dropped 2; count of bases not matched to a gene: 18. The CDR3 is 18 residues long. For the CDR3, the DNA is TGTGCCACCTCTTCAGTGACCGCGGGGGGGCCGACACAAGAGACCCAGTACTTC. Amino acid sequence: CATSSVTAGGPTQETQYF.

This chain links TRBV19 with TRBJ2-5; 11 bases agree with TRBD2. The V segment lost 5 bases and the J segment 0 bases; nucleotides outside the gene matches: 11. CDR3 length equals 18 residues. CDR1 LNHDA and CDR2 SQIVND come from the germline V gene (reference sequence). This CDR3 reads CASSLKGRLAGYQETQYF. As DNA, the CDR3 is TGTGCCAGTAGTCTCAAGGGAAGACTAGCGGGGTACCAAGAGACCCAGTACTTC.

The chain links TRBV5-1 to TRBJ1-5; the D is unclear. Germline assignment: CDR1 SGHRS and CDR2 YFSETQ. The CDR3 sequence is 15 residues long. V gave up 1 base and J gave up 7 bases, with 15 bases separating them. DNA of the CDR3: TGCGCCAGCAGCTTGTTTCCAAGCGAGTCACAGCCCCAGCATTTT. This encodes CASSLFPSESQPQHF.

This chain connects TRBV2 to TRBJ1-1; D unclear. This CDR3 has 11 amino acids. Trimming removed 6 bases at V and 1 base at J, with 3 bases between. Germline V gene sequence: CDR1 SNHLY, CDR2 FYNNEI. The CDR3 DNA follows: TGTGCCAGCAGAGGGAACACTGAAGCTTTCTTT. Protein product: CASRGNTEAFF.

The rearrangement uses TRBV7-2 and TRBJ1-2, with TRBD1 as a possible D gene (6 bases). Deletions cut 5 bases from V and 5 bases from J, with 18 bases between. The CDR3 loop spans 15 amino acids. Germline V lookup: CDR1 SGHTA, CDR2 FQGNSA. The CDR3 loop reads CASSPGNREGYGYTF. For the CDR3, the DNA is TGTGCCAGCAGCCCAGGCAACAGGGAGGGGTATGGCTACACCTTC.

The chain has TRBV9 and TRBJ2-1; D might be TRBD2 (6 bases). The CDR3 length is 15 residues. Germline V gene lookup returns CDR1 SGDLS and CDR2 YYNGEE. Trimming pared 0 bases from V and 4 bases from J, leaving 11 bases between. CDR3 protein: CASSVDGSGYNEQFF. The CDR3 nucleotides read TGTGCCAGCAGCGTAGACGGGAGTGGGTACAATGAGCAGTTCTTC.

The chain couples TRBV3-1 (or the pseudogene TRBV3-2) to TRBJ2-7, with 7 positions matching TRBD2. J gave up 6 bases and V 4 bases, and 9 bases lay outside the gene matches. Looked up from germline, CDR1 is LGHDT and CDR2 is YNNKEL (reference sequence). The CDR3 is made up of 14 amino acids. The CDR3 coding sequence is TGTGCCAGCAGCCGGAGCGGGACCCTAAGCGAGCAGTACTTC. Residues: CASSRSGTLSEQYF.

The chain employs TRBV9 and TRBJ1-4; D possibly corresponds to TRBD1 (5 bases). The CDR3 runs to 18 residues. CDR1 and CDR2 from the germline V gene are SGDLS and YYNGEE. Trimming removed 4 bases from V and 4 bases from J, with 23 bases in between. CDR3 region: CASSPFSGTSSGNEKLFF. The CDR3, as DNA: TGTGCCAGCAGCCCCTTCTCCGGGACCTCGAGCGGTAATGAAAAACTGTTTTTT.

The CDR3, as DNA: TGTGCCTGGAGTCCCGACGGTAGCAATCAGCCCCAGCATTTT. Translated, it gives CAWSPDGSNQPQHF. The rearrangement joins TRBV30 to TRBJ1-5; no reliable D call. The ends were cut back, 2 bases at V and 0 bases at J, with 8 bases in the middle. CDR1 and CDR2 from the germline V gene are GTSNPN and SVGIG (reference sequence). This CDR3 comprises 14 residues.

V is TRBV3-1 (or the pseudogene TRBV3-2) and J is TRBJ2-5; TRBD2 agrees at 13 bases. The J segment lost 3 bases and the V segment lost 0 bases, leaving 4 bases of the junction unmatched. Germline V gives CDR1 LGHDT, CDR2 YNNKEL (reference sequence). The CDR3 is 17 residues long. CDR3 nucleotide sequence: TGTGCCAGCAGCCAAGAATGGGGGACTAGCGGGGAAGAGACCCAGTACTTC. It translates to CASSQEWGTSGEETQYF.

V is TRBV7-2 and J is TRBJ2-7; 8 positions match TRBD2. J lost 0 bases, V lost 4 bases, and 2 bases had no gene match. This CDR3 region has 14 residues. Germline-derived CDR1 and CDR2 are SGHTA and FQGNSA. CDR3 in amino acids: CASSSGTSSYEQYF. CDR3 in DNA: TGTGCCAGCAGCTCCGGGACTAGCTCCTACGAGCAGTACTTC.

The chain carries TRBV29-1 and TRBJ2-1, with TRBD2 matching over 12 bases. The CDR3 spans 15 residues. V shed 7 bases, J shed 4 bases, and the junction held 8 bases outside the gene matches. Germline V CDR1 and CDR2: SQVTM, ANQGSEA. In DNA, the CDR3 is TGCAGCGCTGCCGGACTAGCGGGGAAATACAATGAGCAGTTCTTC. As protein: CSAAGLAGKYNEQFF.

This chain connects TRBV20-1 to TRBJ1-1, with D possibly matching TRBD1 (6 bases). CDR3 length: 17 residues. V was shortened by 3 bases and J by 3 bases, with 23 bases between the two germline ends. The germline gives CDR1 DFQATT, CDR2 SNEGSKA (reference sequence). The CDR3 DNA is TGCAGTGCTAGTTCCCTAACAGGGCGAGGGTTGCACACTGAAGCTTTCTTT. Amino acids: CSASSLTGRGLHTEAFF.

The chain links TRBV5-8 to TRBJ1-2, with D perhaps matching TRBD1 (5 bases). V was shortened by 4 bases and J by 8 bases, with 21 bases between the two germline ends. CDR3 length: 15 amino acids. Germline loops: CDR1 SGHTS, CDR2 YDEGEE. CDR3 DNA sequence: TGTGCCAGCAGCCAGAATTCCGGGACCGAGGAAGGCTACACCTTC. It codes for CASSQNSGTEEGYTF.

V is TRBV7-2 and J is TRBJ1-6; the D gene is possibly TRBD1 (6 bases). V was shortened by 1 base and J by 7 bases, with 11 bases between the two germline ends. Germline-derived CDR1 and CDR2 are SGHTA and FQGNSA. The CDR3 is 15 amino acids. The CDR3 here is CASSLGRGQNSPLHF. CDR3 coding DNA: TGTGCCAGCAGCTTAGGGCGGGGGCAGAATTCACCCCTCCACTTT. Full variable domain (missing parts from reference TRBV7-2 and TRBJ1-6): GAGVSQSPSNKVTEKGKDVELRCDPISGHTALYWYRQSLGQGLEFLIYFQGNSAPDKSGLPSDRFSAERTGGSVSTLTIQRTQQEDSAVYLCASSLGRGQNSPLHFGNGTRLTVT.

The chain links TRBV7-8 to TRBJ1-3; D remains unclear. Trimming cost V 0 bases and J 4 bases, with 13 bases left between them. Germline values: CDR1 SGHVS, CDR2 FQNEAQ. This CDR3 comprises 16 residues. This CDR3 is CASSLASRVVGNTIYF. The DNA for the CDR3 is TGTGCCAGCAGCTTAGCCTCCCGAGTCGTGGGAAACACCATATATTTT.

The chain has TRBV6-2 or TRBV6-3 and TRBJ1-4; D unresolved. The CDR3 spans 15 residues. V lost 0 bases and J lost 3, with 8 bases in between. The germline V gene has CDR1 MNHEY and CDR2 SVGEGT. The CDR3 region is CASSYSFQPNEKLFF. The CDR3 region has the DNA TGTGCCAGCAGTTACTCGTTCCAGCCTAATGAAAAACTGTTTTTT.